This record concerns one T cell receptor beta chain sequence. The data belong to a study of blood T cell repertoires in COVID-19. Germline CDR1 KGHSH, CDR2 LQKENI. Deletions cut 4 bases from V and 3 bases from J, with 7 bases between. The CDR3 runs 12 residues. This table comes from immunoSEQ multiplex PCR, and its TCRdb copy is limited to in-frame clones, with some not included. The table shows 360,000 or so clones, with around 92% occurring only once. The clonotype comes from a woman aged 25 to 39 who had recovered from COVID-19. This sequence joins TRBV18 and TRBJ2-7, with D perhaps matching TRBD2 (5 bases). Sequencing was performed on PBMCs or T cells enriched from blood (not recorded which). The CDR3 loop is CASSQEGYEQYF. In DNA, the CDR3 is TGTGCCAGCTCACAAGAGGGCTACGAGCAGTACTTC.